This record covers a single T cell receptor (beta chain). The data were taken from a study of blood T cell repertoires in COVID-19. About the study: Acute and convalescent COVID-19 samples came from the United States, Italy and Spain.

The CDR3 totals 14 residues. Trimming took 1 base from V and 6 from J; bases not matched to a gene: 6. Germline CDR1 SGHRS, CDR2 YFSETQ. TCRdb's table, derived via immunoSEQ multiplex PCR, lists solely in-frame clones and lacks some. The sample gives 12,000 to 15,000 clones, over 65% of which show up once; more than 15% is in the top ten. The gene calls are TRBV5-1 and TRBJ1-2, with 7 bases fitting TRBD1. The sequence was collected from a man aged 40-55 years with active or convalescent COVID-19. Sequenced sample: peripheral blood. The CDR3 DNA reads TGCGCCAGCAGCTTGTCACAGGGGTCGGATGGCTACACCTTC. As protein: CASSLSQGSDGYTF.